The entry that follows covers one T cell receptor (beta chain) sequence. Its target antigen remains unknown. The sample holds no much larger clone one base away, and base qualities are not on file. This specimen belongs to a study of immune evolution from preneoplasia to lung adenocarcinoma (dated by TCRdb to the early 2020s). About the full investigation: HLA loss of heterozygosity was seen in about 7.6%, 15% and 36% of AIS, MIA and ADC lesions, and in no AAH lesions. Immune contexture across lung adenocarcinoma precursors and invasive adenocarcinoma was profiled using immune gene expression, TCR sequencing and multiplex immunofluorescence. Resected precursor lesions (AAH, AIS, MIA) and invasive adenocarcinomas were each compared against paired morphologically normal lung tissue. Sample size was based on specimen availability rather than a prior power calculation. The immune data were integrated with whole exome sequencing and methylation data obtained from the same cohort of nodules. A total of 40 to 60 patients with pulmonary nodules who underwent surgical resection were included in the overall cohort. A total of 50 to 55 patients contributed TCR sequencing data. The study reported that some 100 samples were used for TCR sequencing. POLYSOLVER was used to infer Class I HLA alleles from exome data, and LOHHLA was used to detect allele-specific HLA loss. General conclusions and limits of the study: Normal lung had the highest top T cell clone frequencies, and these frequencies appeared to fall progressively from AAH through AIS, MIA and invasive adenocarcinoma. Because all patients were from Japan and China, applicability to Western populations was uncertain. Clonality was highest in normal lung, while later-stage lesions appeared to show lower clonality but higher T cell density and diversity. The findings were based on association rather than direct causation, and larger cohorts with long-term follow-up and longitudinal biopsies were deemed needed. KRAS-mutant nodules showed the highest T cell clonality compared with EGFR-mutant or double wild-type lesions.

Using the immunoSEQ hsTCRbeta Kit, TCR beta CDR3 regions were sequenced from DNA. For the original study's pipeline: TCR sequencing data were analysed with the ImmunoSEQ Analyzer. T cell clonality was calculated on productive rearrangements as 1 minus Pielou's evenness. The inverse Simpson index, applied to productive templates, was used to measure T cell diversity. T cell density was expressed as TCR beta template counts normalized to usable DNA, with usable DNA estimated by amplifying and sequencing housekeeping genes. TCR metrics were compared across histologic stages using two-sided Kruskal-Wallis tests. TCRdb holds this immuneACCESS table with in-frame rearrangements only. Some clones are missing; in checked studies, unresolved V genes explain under half, and the rest has no known cause. Clone size and the V and J calls come from that table; the DNA yielded D and trimming. The sample records several thousand clones, around three quarters of which are singletons. The ten largest clones represent around a tenth of the sample.

Patients underwent resection in Japan or China between about 2014 and 2017. Histologic diagnosis of each case was confirmed independently by two lung cancer pathologists on H&E slides. To enrich premalignant or tumor cells for nucleic acid extraction, macro-dissection was performed after pathologic assessment. The AllPrep DNA/RNA FFPE Kit was used to isolate DNA from FFPE tissue. CDR1 and CDR2 are drawn from the germline V gene: SGHRS, YFSETQ. Its CDR3 holds 17 amino acids, cysteine through phenylalanine. Only the CDR3 region is kept as DNA, spanning 51 bases read in frame from base 1. Relative to germline, V is 4 bases shorter and J is 0 bases shorter, with 18 bases between their ends.

Sequences were obtained from FFPE minimally invasive lung adenocarcinoma tissue. The sample's cell subset or site label, decoded: micro-invasive lung adenocarcinoma (MIA). Rearrangement joined TRBV5-1 to TRBJ2-3, with the D gene uncertain. This receptor was identified in a person between 65 and 79 years old with lung adenocarcinoma. The CDR3 reads CASSRTVGLLSTDTQYF. The DNA is as follows: TGCGCCAGCAGCAGGACGGTTGGGCTACTAAGCACAGATACGCAGTATTTT. This CDR3, with the reference TRBV5-1 and TRBJ2-3 proteins standing in past its ends, gives the full variable domain KAGVTQTPRYLIKTRGQQVTLSCSPISGHRSVSWYQQTPGQGLQFLFEYFSETQRNKGNFPGRFSGRQFSNSRSEMNVSTLELGDSALYLCASSRTVGLLSTDTQYFGPGTRLTVL.